One sample yielded the 17 T cell receptor beta chains listed below, sequenced in a study of T-cell reconstitution after alpha-beta-depleted transplantation in children. Unique molecular identifiers featured in how the TCRbeta library was prepared. TCRdb re-analysed the PCR reads in MiXCR, keeping a single row per CDR3 protein. The table records 45,000 to 70,000 distinct CDR3 sequences, around 40% of them present only once. This sample comprised PBMCs, mostly from graft donor cells, obtained 360 days after TCRalphabeta/CD19-depleted stem cell transplant. These receptors were obtained from a male patient younger than 18 who had a stem cell transplant for acute lymphoblastic leukemia, so the T cells may come from the graft donor.

This clonotype has only one observation. This chain uses TRBV5-1 with TRBJ2-1; possible D gene TRBD1, 6 bases. The CDR3 sequence is 13 residues long. The V gene's germline CDR1 is SGHRS and CDR2 YFSETQ. V was trimmed by 6 bases and J by 6 bases, leaving 13 bases between them. The DNA for the CDR3 is TGCGCCAGCACAGGGGATATGAGCAATGAGCAGTTCTTC. Its protein is CASTGDMSNEQFF. Supplemented by reference TRBV5-1 and TRBJ2-1, the full variable domain reads KAGVTQTPRYLIKTRGQQVTLSCSPISGHRSVSWYQQTPGQGLQFLFEYFSETQRNKGNFPGRFSGRQFSNSRSEMNVSTLELGDSALYLCASTGDMSNEQFFGPGTRLTVL.

This chain joins TRBV7-8 and TRBJ2-7; possibly TRBD1 for D (7 bases). Germline V gene lookup returns CDR1 SGHVS and CDR2 FQNEAQ. This CDR3 spans 16 amino acids. The V gene lost 0 bases and the J gene lost 7 bases, with 19 bases spanning the gap. In DNA, the CDR3 is TGTGCCAGCAGCTTAGCGGCGGGGACAGTTGGCCTTGAGCAGTACTTC. Translated, it gives CASSLAAGTVGLEQYF. Full variable domain (rest looked up from reference TRBV7-8 and TRBJ2-7): GAGVSQSPRYKVAKRGQDVALRCDPISGHVSLFWYQQALGQGPEFLTYFQNEAQLDKSGLPSDRFFAERPEGSVSTLKIQRTQQEDSAVYLCASSLAAGTVGLEQYFGPGTRLTVT.

This chain uses TRBV28 with TRBJ1-5; TRBD1 matches 7 bases. Germline V gives CDR1 MDHEN, CDR2 SYDVKM. CDR3 length equals 16 residues. The J segment lost 3 bases and the V segment lost 2 bases, leaving 7 bases of the junction unmatched. The CDR3 loop reads CASSLMVGTDNQPQHF. In DNA form, the CDR3 reads TGTGCCAGCAGTTTAATGGTTGGGACAGACAATCAGCCCCAGCATTTT.

A few counts support this clonotype. The chain combines TRBV6-5 with TRBJ2-5; 7 bases align to TRBD2. V shed 4 bases, J shed 3 bases, and the junction held 5 bases outside the gene matches. Germline V gene lookup returns CDR1 MNHEY and CDR2 SVGAGI. The CDR3 runs to 14 residues. As DNA, the CDR3 is TGTGCCAGCAGTTCCCGGACTAGAAAAGAGACCCAGTACTTC. This codes for CASSSRTRKETQYF.

This sequence joins TRBV24-1 and TRBJ2-2, with 12 bases lining up with TRBD1. The CDR3 has 16 residues. Unmatched junction bases numbered 8, after V lost 6 bases and J lost 7 bases. Per germline, CDR1 KGHDR and CDR2 SFDVKD. CDR3 protein: CATSMGQGAQNGELFF. The CDR3 nucleotides are TGTGCCACCAGTATGGGACAGGGGGCGCAGAACGGGGAGCTGTTTTTT.

This rearrangement joins TRBV29-1 to TRBJ2-1; 7 nucleotides line up with TRBD2. This CDR3 has 12 amino acids. Germline CDR1 is SQVTM and CDR2 is ANQGSEA. The ends lost 6 bases at V and 4 bases at J; junction bases unmatched: 3. CDR3 nucleotides: TGCAGCGTCAGCGGGGAGTACAATGAGCAGTTCTTC. Translation: CSVSGEYNEQFF.

There are a few counts of this clonotype. The V gene is TRBV7-8, the J gene TRBJ2-7; the D gene could be TRBD1 or TRBD2 (5 bases each). Germline assignment: CDR1 SGHVS and CDR2 FQNEAQ. This CDR3 has 14 residues. V was pared by 3 bases and J by 5 bases, with 14 bases between. The CDR3 loop is CASSLIEGTHEQYF. CDR3 sequence (DNA): TGTGCCAGCAGCTTGATCGAGGGGACCCACGAGCAGTACTTC.

This clonotype was detected only a few times. V is TRBV11-2 and J is TRBJ1-1, with no clear D. With 2 bases removed from V and 0 bases from J, the gap between germline ends came to 13 bases. CDR1 SGHAT and CDR2 FQNNGV come from the germline V gene. The CDR3 totals 16 residues. In DNA, the CDR3 is TGTGCCAGCAGCTTACCATCGAAGGCAATGAACACTGAAGCTTTCTTT. Protein product: CASSLPSKAMNTEAFF.

This clonotype has a handful of counts. V gene TRBV6-5 combines with J gene TRBJ2-2; D is ambiguous. This CDR3 comprises 13 residues. Germline-derived CDR1 and CDR2 are MNHEY and SVGAGI. V lost 1 base, J lost 6 bases, and 6 bases lay in between. The CDR3 reads CASSYLESGELFF. The DNA for the CDR3 is TGTGCCAGCAGTTACTTAGAATCCGGGGAGCTGTTTTTT.

V usage is TRBV5-1 and J usage is TRBJ2-3, with 13 bases matching TRBD2. The CDR3 has 19 amino acids. V shed 0 bases and J 0 bases; nucleotides not matched to a gene: 7. Germline assignment: CDR1 SGHRS and CDR2 YFSETQ. CDR3 sequence reads: CASSLGPGLAGRSTDTQYF. DNA for the CDR3: TGCGCCAGCAGCTTGGGTCCGGGACTAGCGGGGCGTAGCACAGATACGCAGTATTTT. The full variable domain, with the rest looked up from reference TRBV5-1 and TRBJ2-3, is KAGVTQTPRYLIKTRGQQVTLSCSPISGHRSVSWYQQTPGQGLQFLFEYFSETQRNKGNFPGRFSGRQFSNSRSEMNVSTLELGDSALYLCASSLGPGLAGRSTDTQYFGPGTRLTVL.

The V call is TRBV5-1, the J call TRBJ1-2; a weak D match, TRBD1 (6 bases). CDR1 is SGHRS and CDR2 is YFSETQ in the germline V gene. CDR3 length: 13 residues. With 6 bases removed from V and 1 base from J, the gap between germline ends came to 10 bases. In DNA, the CDR3 is TGCGCCAGCACCCCAGGGGATAACTATGGCTACACCTTC. This translates into CASTPGDNYGYTF.

This chain joins TRBV2 and TRBJ2-1; possibly TRBD1 or TRBD2 for D (7 bases each). V was cut by 6 bases and J by 6 bases, with 18 bases left in between. Per germline, CDR1 SNHLY and CDR2 FYNNEI. CDR3 length equals 15 residues. CDR3 region: CASRGGQGVTNEQFF. Here the CDR3 DNA reads TGTGCCAGCAGGGGGGGGCAGGGGGTAACCAATGAGCAGTTCTTC.

The chain employs TRBV27 and TRBJ1-2, with D hard to call. There are 13 residues in the CDR3. The germline V gene encodes CDR1 MNHEY and CDR2 SMNVEV (reference sequence). With 3 bases removed from V and 3 bases from J, the gap between germline ends came to 8 bases. The CDR3 DNA reads as TGTGCCAGCAGTTTTGTTTGCCACTATGGCTACACCTTC. Protein: CASSFVCHYGYTF.

The table lists this clonotype with a few counts. CDR3 bases: TGTGCCAGCACTCGACAGGCGAACACTGAAGCTTTCTTT. It specifies CASTRQANTEAFF. The V and J genes are TRBV6-2 or TRBV6-3 and TRBJ1-1, with D maybe TRBD1 (6 bases). This CDR3 spans 13 amino acids. The germline V and J ends were trimmed by 7 bases and 1 base, with 10 bases remaining between them. Germline CDR1 MNHEY, CDR2 SVGEGT.

The genes are TRBV7-9 and TRBJ2-7; the D gene is possibly TRBD1 (5 bases). The germline V and J ends were trimmed by 1 base and 9 bases, with 10 bases remaining between them. In germline, CDR1 is SEHNR, CDR2 FQNEAQ (reference sequence). The CDR3 loop spans 12 amino acids. The CDR3 DNA sequence: TGTGCCAGCAGCTTAGAGTTGACAGTGCAGTACTTC. Protein sequence: CASSLELTVQYF. The complete variable domain, with remaining parts taken from reference TRBV7-9 and TRBJ2-7, reads DTGVSQNPRHKITKRGQNVTFRCDPISEHNRLYWYRQTLGQGPEFLTYFQNEAQLEKSRLLSDRFSAERPKGSFSTLEIQRTEQGDSAMYLCASSLELTVQYFGPGTRLTVT.

The rearrangement uses TRBV29-1 and TRBJ2-7, with D possibly TRBD2 on 5 matching bases. Germline CDR1 is SQVTM and CDR2 is ANQGSEA. The V end was cut by 0 bases, the J end by 1 base, with 7 bases between. The CDR3 runs 13 residues. The CDR3 sequence is CSVEDPGSYEQYF. DNA of the CDR3: TGCAGCGTTGAAGATCCGGGGTCCTACGAGCAGTACTTC.

V is TRBV28 and J is TRBJ2-2, with D hard to call. This CDR3 region has 13 residues. The V end lost 4 bases, the J end lost 5 bases, and 8 bases lay between the germline ends. Germline CDR1 and CDR2: MDHEN and SYDVKM. The CDR3, as DNA: TGTGCCAGCAGTTCCTGGAGTACCGGGGAGCTGTTTTTT. Protein product: CASSSWSTGELFF.